This T cell receptor beta chain appears in the sequencing data of a study of T-cell reconstitution after alpha-beta-depleted transplantation in children. Study-level points and caveats: Two months or so post-transplant, alpha-beta T cells reportedly derived from several hundred expanded graft clones.

To note about this clonotype: No antigen is known for it.

Unique molecular identifiers were built into the TCRbeta library. One entry per CDR3 protein, called by TCRdb with MiXCR from the PCR reads. Of 500,000 to 650,000 distinct CDR3 sequences listed, more than 9.5% are singletons. V was clipped by 3 bases and J by 7 bases; unmatched bases: 8. Germline lookup yields CDR1 SGHVS and CDR2 FQNEAQ. This CDR3 contains 15 residues. The source was PBMCs, mostly from graft donor cells, collected 180 days after TCRalphabeta/CD19-depleted stem cell transplant. This chain joins TRBV7-8 and TRBJ1-2, with 10 bases identical to TRBD1. The source is a female patient aged 2-9 years who had a stem cell transplant for aplastic anemia, so the T cells may come from the graft donor. This chain's CDR3 is CASSFSRQGAGGYTF. In DNA, the CDR3 is TGTGCCAGCAGCTTCTCGCGACAGGGGGCCGGTGGCTACACCTTC.